This TCR beta chain emerged from a study of blood T cell repertoires in COVID-19. About the study: Specimens from acute and convalescent COVID-19 originated in the United States, Italy and Spain. PBMCs, B-cell-depleted T cells, or T cells were the source of the cDNA or gDNA that made up the material.

Measured with immunoSEQ multiplex PCR; TCRdb has only the in-frame clones, and not every one. The sample consists of about 100,000 clones, roughly 90% of them appearing once. Trimming removed 6 bases at V and 2 bases at J, with 11 bases between. This CDR3 comprises 13 residues. From germline, CDR1 is MNHEY and CDR2 SVGEGT. The sequence derives from a human donor in a cohort sampled during active COVID-19. Sequenced sample: peripheral blood. This chain uses TRBV6-2 or TRBV6-3 with TRBJ2-7; D gene ambiguous. The CDR3 sequence is CASSLFEAYEQYF. The DNA for the CDR3 is TGTGCCAGCAGCCTTTTCGAGGCCTACGAGCAGTACTTC.